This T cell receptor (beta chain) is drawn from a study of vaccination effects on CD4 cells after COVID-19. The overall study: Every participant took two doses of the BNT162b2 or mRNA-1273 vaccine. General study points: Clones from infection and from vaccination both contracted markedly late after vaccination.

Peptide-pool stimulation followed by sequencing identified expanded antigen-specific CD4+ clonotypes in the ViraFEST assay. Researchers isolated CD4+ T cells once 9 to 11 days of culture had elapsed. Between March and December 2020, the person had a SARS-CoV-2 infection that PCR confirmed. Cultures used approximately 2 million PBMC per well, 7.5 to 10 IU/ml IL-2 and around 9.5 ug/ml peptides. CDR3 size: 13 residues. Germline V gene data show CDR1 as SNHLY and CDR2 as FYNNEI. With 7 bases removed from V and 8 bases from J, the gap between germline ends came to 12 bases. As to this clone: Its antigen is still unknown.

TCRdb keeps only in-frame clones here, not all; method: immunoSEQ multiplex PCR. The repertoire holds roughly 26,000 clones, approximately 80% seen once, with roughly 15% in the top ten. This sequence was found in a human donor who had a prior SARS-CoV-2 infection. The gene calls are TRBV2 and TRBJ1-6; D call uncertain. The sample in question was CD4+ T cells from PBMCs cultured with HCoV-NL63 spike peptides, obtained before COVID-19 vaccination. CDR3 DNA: TGTGCCAGCATGTGGGATTACGATTCACCCCTCCACTTT. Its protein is CASMWDYDSPLHF.